This is a list of T cell receptor beta chains from one sample in a study of T cells after yellow fever vaccination. One entry per CDR3 protein results from TCRdb running MiXCR on the 5' RACE reads. This sample yields 300,000 or so distinct CDR3 sequences, of which 10% to 15% are seen a single time; about 0.54% belongs to the top ten. The specimen comprised CD4+ T cells sorted from PBMCs, sampled 45 days after the yellow fever booster vaccination. Receptors originate from a man in his thirties or forties who received the YFV17D yellow fever vaccine. The CDR3 runs from the conserved cysteine through the conserved F or W. The D gene is left open where the match is weak. Only some rows state a clone size, as once, few, many or a class for expanded clones.

TRBV6-1	TRBD1	many	TRBJ2-5	TGTGCCAGCAGCCACGACAGGGTGCCCAAGACCCAGTACTTC	CASSHDRVPKTQYF
TRBV5-1	.	.	TRBJ2-5	TGCGCCAGCAGCCGGGGCCATGAAGAGACCCAGTACTTC	CASSRGHEETQYF
TRBV28	.	few	TRBJ2-5	TGTGCCAGCAACACCCGGGACCCGGGGAAAGAGACCCAGTACTTC	CASNTRDPGKETQYF
TRBV5-1	TRBD2	few	TRBJ2-2	TGCGCCAGCAGCTTGGCACTAGCGGGGCGGGAGCTGTTTTTT	CASSLALAGRELFF
TRBV20-1	.	many	TRBJ2-3	TGCAGTGCCGAAGACTCGTCCCCTAGCACAGATACGCAGTATTTT	CSAEDSSPSTDTQYF
TRBV6-2/TRBV6-3	TRBD2	few	TRBJ2-3	TGTGCCAGCCACCCAAGACTAGCGGGAGACGGTACGGATACGCAGTATTTT	CASHPRLAGDGTDTQYF
TRBV12-3/TRBV12-4	.	few	TRBJ1-6	TGTGCCAGCAGCCTGGGACACCAACCCCTCCACTTT	CASSLGHQPLHF
TRBV13	.	few	TRBJ2-5	TGTGCCAGCAGCGCCACGAACGGGAACACCCAGTACTTC	CASSATNGNTQYF
TRBV7-3	.	many	TRBJ2-1	TGTGCCAGCAGCTTAACGTTGGAACCTAATGAGCAGTTCTTC	CASSLTLEPNEQFF
TRBV3-1	TRBD2	few	TRBJ2-5	TGTGCCAGCAGCCAGGTGGGACTAGCGGAGAGGGAGACCCAGTACTTC	CASSQVGLAERETQYF
TRBV7-2	.	.	TRBJ2-7	TGTGCCAGCATCTTAGTCCCGTACGAGCAGTACTTC	CASILVPYEQYF
TRBV20-1	.	few	TRBJ2-7	TGCAGTGCTAGAGACCCGGTCCGGGGTCTCGTGGACGAGCAGTACTTC	CSARDPVRGLVDEQYF
TRBV6-5	.	.	TRBJ2-5	TGTGCCAGCAGTTATTCCACCAGCGAGACCCAGTACTTC	CASSYSTSETQYF
TRBV29-1	.	many	TRBJ2-7	TGCAGCGTTGGTGAGAGCGAGCAGTACTTC	CSVGESEQYF
TRBV2	TRBD2	few	TRBJ2-7	TGTGCCAGCAGCCCGGGACTAGCGTACTCCTACGAGCAGTACTTC	CASSPGLAYSYEQYF
TRBV12-3/TRBV12-4	TRBD1	few	TRBJ2-2	TGTGCCAGCACTCCTCAGGGGGCCGAGGCCGGGGAGCTGTTTTTT	CASTPQGAEAGELFF
TRBV12-3/TRBV12-4	.	few	TRBJ2-1	TGTGCCAGCAGTCGCCGAGGTGAGCAGTTCTTC	CASSRRGEQFF
TRBV3-1	TRBD1	.	TRBJ1-1	TGTGCCAGCAGGCCTAGACAGGGGACTCCTGAAGCTTTCTTT	CASRPRQGTPEAFF
TRBV20-1	TRBD2	.	TRBJ2-5	TGCAGATCGGAGCGGGGAGAGACCCAGTACTTC	CRSERGETQYF
TRBV7-9	.	many	TRBJ2-1	TGTGCCAGCTGTTGGGAGATTGGTAATGAGCAGTTCTTC	CASCWEIGNEQFF
TRBV12-3/TRBV12-4	TRBD1	many	TRBJ1-5	TGTGCCAGCAGTCGGGACAGGGGCGTTTCGCCCCAGCATTTT	CASSRDRGVSPQHF
TRBV7-6	.	few	TRBJ2-5	TGTGCCAGCAGCTGGGCAGGGGCTAGCACAAAGACCCAGTACTTC	CASSWAGASTKTQYF
TRBV19	TRBD2	.	TRBJ2-5	TGTGCCAGTAGTATTGGGACTAGCGGGAGAGAGACCCAGTACTTC	CASSIGTSGRETQYF
TRBV20-1	.	.	TRBJ1-4	TGCAGTGCTGCACCTCTTGACGCTTCAGCAACTAATGAAAAACTGTTTTTT	CSAAPLDASATNEKLFF
TRBV10-2	TRBD1	.	TRBJ1-4	TGCGCCAGCAGTGAGACACTCCCGGGACAGGGGCGTGAAAAACTGTTTTTT	CASSETLPGQGREKLFF
TRBV5-1	.	.	TRBJ2-3	TGCGCCAGCAGCCCCAGCCAGGGGACAGATACGCAGTATTTT	CASSPSQGTDTQYF
TRBV6-2/TRBV6-3	TRBD2	few	TRBJ2-7	TGTGCCAGCAGGACTAGCGGGTGGAGCTCCTACGAGCAGTACTTC	CASRTSGWSSYEQYF
TRBV5-1	.	.	TRBJ2-1	TGCGCCAGCAGCACCCAGGGGATTAGCTCCTACAATGAGCAGTTCTTC	CASSTQGISSYNEQFF
TRBV24-1	.	few	TRBJ2-3	TGTGCCACCAGTGCTGGGGCTTTACGACGTTTAGATACGCAGTATTTT	CATSAGALRRLDTQYF
TRBV5-1	.	.	TRBJ1-3	TGCGCCAGCAGCCAACGCATTGCTCCGGGAAACACCATATATTTT	CASSQRIAPGNTIYF
TRBV20-1	.	few	TRBJ2-1	TGCAGTGCCACCTCCTCCGGGACTGGCGCCGATGAGCAGTTCTTC	CSATSSGTGADEQFF
TRBV27	TRBD2	many	TRBJ2-1	TGTGCCAGCAGCCTACTAGCGGGAGCGTACAATGAGCAGTTCTTC	CASSLLAGAYNEQFF
TRBV28	.	.	TRBJ1-4	TGTGCCGGCAGTGCAACTAATGAAAAACTGTTTTTT	CAGSATNEKLFF
TRBV5-5	TRBD1	few	TRBJ2-7	TGTGCCAGCAGCTTGGGGACAGGCGTTGGCGAGCAGTACTTC	CASSLGTGVGEQYF
TRBV9	.	few	TRBJ2-1	TGTGCCAGCAGCGTAGGGTCTAGCGAGGAGAATGAGCAGTTCTTC	CASSVGSSEENEQFF
TRBV7-2	.	few	TRBJ2-5	TGTGCCAGCAGCACCCGGACATCGCAAGAGACCCAGTACTTC	CASSTRTSQETQYF
TRBV30	.	few	TRBJ2-5	TGTGCCTGGAGTGTACCCCCCACTACACGCACGTGGACCCAGTACTTC	CAWSVPPTTRTWTQYF
TRBV20-1	TRBD2	few	TRBJ2-5	TGCAGTGCTAGAGGCCAAGCGGGAAGGGGAGAGACCCAGTACTTC	CSARGQAGRGETQYF
TRBV7-2	.	many	TRBJ2-7	TGTGCCAGCAGCTTAGGCCAAGACAGATCCTACGAGCAGTACTTC	CASSLGQDRSYEQYF
TRBV10-2	TRBD1	few	TRBJ1-5	TGCGCCAGCAAGGGACAGGGGCATCAGCCCCAGCATTTT	CASKGQGHQPQHF
TRBV5-1	.	few	TRBJ2-3	TGCGCCAGCAGCCAAGCAGTGAGCACAGATACGCAGTATTTT	CASSQAVSTDTQYF
TRBV20-1	TRBD1	few	TRBJ1-2	TGCAGTGCTAGGGGCTCCGGGACAGGTACCCGATATGGCTACACCTTC	CSARGSGTGTRYGYTF
TRBV11-1	.	once	TRBJ2-2	TGTGCCAGCAGCCTAGGACCCCTGGGTCACACCGGGGAGCTGTTTTTT	CASSLGPLGHTGELFF